The rows below give T cell receptor beta chains drawn from one sample of a study of blood T cell repertoires in COVID-19. Assay: immunoSEQ multiplex PCR; the TCRdb copy retains only in-frame clones and omits some. The sample carries approximately 480,000 clones, roughly nine tenths recorded once. The specimen was PBMCs or T cells enriched from blood (not recorded which). Every receptor here comes from a woman between 18 and 30 years old who had recovered from COVID-19. CDR3s include the opening cysteine and the closing phenylalanine or tryptophan. The D gene is left open where the match is weak. Expanded clones are given a class, and other clones once, few, many or no size at all.

V gene	J gene	CDR3 length	clone size	D gene	CDR3 protein	CDR3 DNA
TRBV12-5	TRBJ1-4	15	NA	TRBD1	CASGPGQGEGEKLFF	TGTGCTAGTGGGCCCGGACAGGGAGAGGGTGAAAAACTGTTTTTT
TRBV20-1	TRBJ2-5	11	NA	NA	CSANRGETQYF	TGCAGTGCAAATAGGGGGGAGACCCAGTACTTC
TRBV6-6	TRBJ1-4	12	NA	NA	CASSWGDEKLFF	TGTGCCAGCAGTTGGGGGGATGAAAAACTGTTTTTT
TRBV30	TRBJ1-3	12	NA	NA	CAWTNEGNTIYF	TGTGCCTGGACCAACGAGGGAAACACCATATATTTT
TRBV7-8	TRBJ1-5	16	NA	NA	CASSLERLRLGQPQHF	TGTGCCAGCAGCTTAGAAAGGCTGAGGTTGGGTCAGCCCCAGCATTTT
TRBV23-1	TRBJ1-5	18	NA	NA	CASSPQSWRMNSNQPQHF	TGCGCCAGCAGTCCACAATCATGGCGGATGAATAGCAATCAGCCCCAGCATTTT
TRBV29-1	TRBJ2-3	13	NA	TRBD1	CSVGTGGTDTQYF	TGCAGCGTTGGGACAGGGGGCACAGATACGCAGTATTTT
TRBV2	TRBJ2-2	14	NA	TRBD1	CASRTGVGTGELFF	TGTGCCAGCAGGACAGGGGTCGGAACCGGGGAGCTGTTTTTT
TRBV5-6	TRBJ2-3	15	NA	NA	CASSLAGIVTDTQYF	TGTGCCAGCAGCTTGGCAGGGATTGTCACAGATACGCAGTATTTT
TRBV18	TRBJ2-7	11	NA	NA	CASSLVEEQYF	TGTGCCAGCTCACTAGTCGAGGAGCAGTACTTC
TRBV28	TRBJ1-6	14	NA	NA	CASKQRGYNSPLHF	TGTGCCAGCAAGCAAAGAGGCTATAATTCACCCCTCCACTTT
TRBV19	TRBJ2-1	16	NA	NA	CASSIPTPSSYNEQFF	TGTGCCAGTAGTATTCCGACGCCTAGCTCCTACAATGAGCAGTTCTTC
TRBV4-1	TRBJ1-4	15	NA	NA	CASSQVRGSNEKLFF	TGCGCCAGCAGCCAAGTGAGAGGGTCTAATGAAAAACTGTTTTTT
TRBV27	TRBJ1-6	21	NA	TRBD1	CASRLEKFGTGGRSKMSPLHF	TGTGCCAGCAGACTCGAAAAATTTGGGACAGGGGGGCGTAGTAAGATGTCACCCCTCCACTTT
TRBV21-1	TRBJ2-3	13	NA	NA	CASRGGVLDTQYF	TGTGCCAGTCGAGGGGGGGTATTAGATACGCAGTATTTT
TRBV29-1	TRBJ1-6	13	once	NA	CSVADSGLSPLHF	TGCAGCGTTGCCGACTCAGGGTTATCACCCCTCCACTTT
TRBV29-1	TRBJ2-7	14	NA	NA	CSVLGGRAPYEQYF	TGCAGCGTCCTAGGTGGGAGAGCCCCCTACGAGCAGTACTTC
TRBV5-1	TRBJ1-1	16	NA	NA	CASSLEFMGGGTEAFF	TGCGCCAGCAGCTTGGAGTTTATGGGAGGGGGCACTGAAGCTTTCTTT
TRBV2	TRBJ1-3	18	NA	NA	CASSEEAQDGVSGNTIYF	TGTGCCAGCAGTGAAGAAGCACAGGATGGGGTCTCTGGAAACACCATATATTTT
TRBV19	TRBJ1-3	20	NA	TRBD1	CASTLYSFLGQDSSGNTIYF	TGTGCCAGTACCTTATATTCCTTCCTGGGACAGGACAGCTCTGGAAACACCATATATTTT
TRBV15	TRBJ2-6	16	NA	TRBD1	CATSRGTGGGANVLTF	TGTGCCACCAGCAGAGGGACAGGGGGAGGGGCCAACGTCCTGACTTTC
TRBV5-1	TRBJ2-3	13	NA	NA	CASSLQGTDTQYF	TGCGCCAGCAGCTTGCAGGGCACAGATACGCAGTATTTT
TRBV30	TRBJ1-5	14	NA	NA	CAWSSGGGNQPQHF	TGTGCCTGGTCCTCGGGGGGAGGCAATCAGCCCCAGCATTTT
TRBV5-1	TRBJ1-2	14	NA	TRBD1	CASSLDRGLYGYTF	TGCGCCAGCAGCTTGGACAGGGGGCTCTATGGCTACACCTTC
TRBV5-5	TRBJ1-3	16	NA	NA	CASSLWYTNSGNTIYF	TGTGCCAGCAGCTTATGGTACACAAACTCTGGAAACACCATATATTTT
TRBV5-1	TRBJ1-4	15	NA	NA	CASSSTLGPNEKLFF	TGCGCCAGCAGCTCAACCCTGGGGCCGAATGAAAAACTGTTTTTT
TRBV6-5	TRBJ1-2	14	NA	NA	CASGRSVANYGYTF	TGTGCCAGCGGCCGATCCGTCGCTAACTATGGCTACACCTTC
TRBV28	TRBJ2-2	15	NA	TRBD1	CASSLGQGKVGELFF	TGTGCCAGCAGTTTAGGACAGGGGAAGGTCGGGGAGCTGTTTTTT
TRBV28	TRBJ1-2	17	NA	TRBD1	CASSSSPGTGNGNGYTF	TGTGCCAGCAGTTCGAGTCCCGGGACAGGGAATGGGAATGGCTACACCTTC
TRBV29-1	TRBJ1-2	10	NA	NA	CSLPAGGYTF	TGCAGCCTGCCGGCGGGTGGCTACACCTTC
TRBV2	TRBJ1-1	14	few	NA	CASNLIQGSTEAFF	TGTGCCAGCAATCTAATTCAGGGTAGCACTGAAGCTTTCTTT
TRBV7-3	TRBJ2-1	13	NA	NA	CASSQGSYNEQFF	TGTGCCAGCAGCCAGGGTTCCTACAATGAGCAGTTCTTC
TRBV5-1	TRBJ1-2	16	NA	TRBD1	CASSLAPTGVHYGYTF	TGCGCCAGCAGCTTGGCACCGACAGGGGTGCACTATGGCTACACCTTC